A single sample is the source of the 2 T cell receptor beta chains below, sequenced in a study of T cell changes during pregnancy in multiple sclerosis. TCRdb's copy holds only in-frame clones and misses some; the assay was immunoSEQ multiplex PCR. The table has approximately 89,000 clones, 94% seen once. This specimen consisted of peripheral blood, obtained in the third trimester of pregnancy. These receptors were taken from a female donor with multiple sclerosis, enrolled in a pregnancy study.

The V gene is TRBV18, the J gene TRBJ1-1; weak D call: TRBD1 (5 bases). The V gene's germline CDR1 is KGHSH and CDR2 LQKENI. This CDR3 spans 11 amino acids. Between the trimmed V and J ends, which lost 6 bases and 5 bases, there was a span of 7 bases. CDR3 DNA sequence: TGTGCCAGCTCGGGGGGGACTGAAGCTTTCTTT. Translated: CASSGGTEAFF. The whole variable domain, remainder taken from reference TRBV18 and TRBJ1-1, is NAGVMQNPRHLVRRRGQEARLRCSPMKGHSHVYWYRQLPEEGLKFMVYLQKENIIDESGMPKERFSAEFPKEGPSILRIQQVVRGDSAAYFCASSGGTEAFFGQGTRLTVV.

The chain carries TRBV7-2 and TRBJ2-7; D unclear. CDR1 and CDR2 from the germline V gene are SGHTA and FQGNSA. The CDR3 has 11 amino acids. The V end was cut by 5 bases, the J end by 7 bases, with 9 bases between. The CDR3, as DNA: TGTGCCAGCAGCGCGGCTCGGGAGCAGTACTTC. This translates into CASSAAREQYF.